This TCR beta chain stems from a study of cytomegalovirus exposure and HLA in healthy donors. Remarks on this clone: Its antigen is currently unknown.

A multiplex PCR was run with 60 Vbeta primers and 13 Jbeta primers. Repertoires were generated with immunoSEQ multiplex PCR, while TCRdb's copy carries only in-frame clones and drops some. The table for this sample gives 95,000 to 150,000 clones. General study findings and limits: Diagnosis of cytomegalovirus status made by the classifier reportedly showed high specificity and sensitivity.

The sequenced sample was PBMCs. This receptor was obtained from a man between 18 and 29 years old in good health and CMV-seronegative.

Written as DNA, the CDR3 is TGTGCCAGTAGTCTCCGGACAGATCGCGCTGAAGCTTTCTTT. It encodes CASSLRTDRAEAFF. V gene TRBV19 combines with J gene TRBJ1-1; D possibly corresponds to TRBD1 (6 bases). V lost 5 bases, J lost 6 bases, and 16 bases lay in between. The germline CDR1 and CDR2 sequences are LNHDA and SQIVND (reference sequence). This CDR3 spans 14 amino acids.